This record concerns one T cell receptor beta chain sequence. This record comes from a study of OX40 agonist ivuxolimab in advanced cancers. CDR3 length: 13 amino acids. The junction had 3 bases not matched to a gene; V was cut back by 2 bases and J by 6 bases. Germline values: CDR1 SEHNR, CDR2 FQNEAQ (reference sequence). It was autoimmune disease history or systemic immunosuppression that excluded patients. Here immunoSEQ multiplex PCR was the method, and the copy in TCRdb shows in-frame clones only, minus some. The profile shows around 31,000 clones, 88% of them singletons. Material: CD4+ or CD8+ T cells sorted from blood, obtained in a trial of the OX40 agonist ivuxolimab. This rearrangement joins TRBV7-9 to TRBJ1-2; 7 bases are shared with TRBD1. This TCR came from an adult with an advanced solid tumor such as melanoma, head and neck, liver or kidney cancer. The CDR3 loop reads CASSLPGTDGYTF. The DNA for the CDR3 is TGTGCCAGCAGCTTACCCGGGACAGATGGCTACACCTTC.